The TCR beta chain under discussion was sequenced for a study of blood T cell repertoires in COVID-19. Across the whole study: Some COVID-19 samples were acute and others convalescent; all came from the United States, Italy and Spain. From T cells, B-cell-depleted T cells, or PBMCs came the material, which was cDNA or gDNA.

There are 16 residues in the CDR3. Looked up from germline, CDR1 is KGHSH and CDR2 is LQKENI. The ends lost 3 bases at V and 5 bases at J; junction bases unmatched: 12. Only a few counts were recorded for this clone. Other DNA sequences in this specimen translate into the identical CDR3. Ages ranged from about 18 to 89 years, with residence in about two dozen US areas. Grouping used clinical history reported by participants in a survey and questionnaire. Sequencing was performed with immunoSEQ multiplex PCR; in TCRdb, only in-frame clones are kept and a portion is missing. The repertoire consists of 200,000 to 250,000 clones, with more than 80% occurring once and the leading ten covering 3.5% to 4.5%.

The sample was PBMCs or T cells enriched from blood (not recorded which). The clonotype comes from a woman between 40 and 50 years old with acute COVID-19. The chain recombines TRBV18 with TRBJ1-2; 7 bases agree with TRBD1. As DNA, the CDR3 is TGTGCCAGCTCACCGATGGAGGGGGCTACCCTTTATGGCTACACCTTC. This sequence encodes CASSPMEGATLYGYTF. The full variable domain, in which reference TRBV18 and TRBJ1-2 provide the parts outside the CDR3, is NAGVMQNPRHLVRRRGQEARLRCSPMKGHSHVYWYRQLPEEGLKFMVYLQKENIIDESGMPKERFSAEFPKEGPSILRIQQVVRGDSAAYFCASSPMEGATLYGYTFGSGTRLTVV.